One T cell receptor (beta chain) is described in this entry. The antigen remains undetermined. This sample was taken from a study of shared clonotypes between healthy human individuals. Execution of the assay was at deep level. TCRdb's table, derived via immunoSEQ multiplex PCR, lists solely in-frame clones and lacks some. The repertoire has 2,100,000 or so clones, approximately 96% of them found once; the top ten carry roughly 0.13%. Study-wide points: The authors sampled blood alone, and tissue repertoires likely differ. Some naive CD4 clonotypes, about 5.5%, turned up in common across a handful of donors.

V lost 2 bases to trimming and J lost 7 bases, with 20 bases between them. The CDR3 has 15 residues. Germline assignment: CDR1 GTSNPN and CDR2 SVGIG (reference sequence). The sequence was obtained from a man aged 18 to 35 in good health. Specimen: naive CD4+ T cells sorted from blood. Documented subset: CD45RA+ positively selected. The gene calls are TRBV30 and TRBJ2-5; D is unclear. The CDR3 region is CAWSMLGVDVGTQYF. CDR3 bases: TGTGCCTGGAGTATGCTTGGGGTTGATGTTGGGACCCAGTACTTC.